This T cell receptor (beta chain) was documented in a study of T cells in localized non-small cell lung cancer. V lost 4 bases and J lost 7; bases outside the gene matches: 6. CDR3 length: 14 amino acids. CDR1 and CDR2 from the germline V gene are SGHNT and YYREEE (reference sequence). Repertoires were generated with immunoSEQ multiplex PCR, while TCRdb's copy carries only in-frame clones and drops some. The table lists 15,000 to 20,000 clones, around 87% of them singletons. Source: peripheral blood mononuclear cells, taken before any cancer treatment. The receptor was derived from a woman between 35 and 70 years old with stage III lung adenocarcinoma. The rearrangement joins TRBV5-4 to TRBJ1-4; 8 bases map to TRBD1. DNA of the CDR3: TGTGCCAGCAGCGGACAGGGTTTGGGTGAAAAACTGTTTTTT. Its translation is CASSGQGLGEKLFF.